These 11 T cell receptor beta chains came from one sample sequenced in a study of blood T cell repertoires in COVID-19. Using immunoSEQ multiplex PCR, the repertoire was profiled, and TCRdb retains in-frame clones only, with some absent. The table lists more than 300,000 clones, 83% of them singletons. Sequencing used PBMCs or T cells enriched from blood (not recorded which). All receptors derive from a woman between 45 and 65 years old who had recovered from COVID-19.

The J gene is TRBJ1-6, the V gene TRBV7-2; D is ambiguous. Germline CDR1 is SGHTA and CDR2 is FQGNSA. V was trimmed by 1 base and J by 6 bases, leaving 16 bases between them. The CDR3 sequence is 17 residues long. CDR3 amino acids: CASSLDSGLLLNSPLHF. CDR3 coding DNA: TGTGCCAGCAGCTTAGATTCAGGTCTTCTCCTTAATTCACCCCTCCACTTT.

The genes are TRBV5-1 and TRBJ2-3; tentatively, D is TRBD2 (5 bases). The ends were cut back, 4 bases at V and 3 bases at J, with 15 bases in the middle. There are 15 residues in the CDR3. CDR1 and CDR2 from the germline V gene are SGHRS and YFSETQ. The CDR3: CASSLGSDLTDTQYF. The CDR3 nucleotides read TGCGCCAGCAGCCTGGGGAGCGACTTGACAGATACGCAGTATTTT.

This chain links TRBV4-1 with TRBJ1-6; no firm D call. V shed 0 bases and J shed 10 bases, with 13 bases lying between them. CDR1 MGHRA and CDR2 YSYEKL come from the germline V gene. The CDR3 covers 15 residues. The DNA for the CDR3 is TGCGCCAGCAGCCAAGATGTTTCTCCCAGATCACCCCTCCACTTT. Translating gives CASSQDVSPRSPLHF.

This chain joins TRBV11-2 and TRBJ2-7, with D unresolved. V shed 5 bases and J shed 3 bases, with 5 bases lying between them. This CDR3 is built from 11 residues. Per the germline V gene, CDR1 is SGHAT and CDR2 is FQNNGV. CDR3 sequence: CASSPNYEQYF. As DNA, the CDR3 is TGTGCCAGCAGCCCAAACTACGAGCAGTACTTC.

The rearrangement joins TRBV3-1 (or the pseudogene TRBV3-2) to TRBJ2-1; a possible D gene is TRBD2 (6 bases). Germline lookup yields CDR1 LGHDT and CDR2 YNNKEL (reference sequence). The CDR3 runs 16 residues. V was shortened by 1 base and J by 2 bases, with 12 bases between the two germline ends. Written as DNA, the CDR3 is TGTGCCAGCAGCCAAGCAGCGCGACTAGCCTACAATGAGCAGTTCTTC. It specifies CASSQAARLAYNEQFF.

This clone was seen more than once but under ten times. The gene calls are TRBV25-1 and TRBJ2-7; perhaps TRBD1 as D (6 bases). The germline CDR1 and CDR2 sequences are MGHDK and SYGVNS. The CDR3 extends over 13 amino acids. With 6 bases removed from V and 3 bases from J, the gap between germline ends came to 12 bases. In DNA, the CDR3 is TGTGCCAGCAGGTATACAGGGAACTACGAGCAGTACTTC. This codes for CASRYTGNYEQYF.

To note about this clone: The same CDR3 arises from other DNA sequences in this sample as well. The chain joins TRBV7-2 to TRBJ1-2; D perhaps matches TRBD1 (5 bases). Trimming removed 0 bases at V and 5 bases at J, with 10 bases between. From germline, CDR1 is SGHTA and CDR2 FQGNSA. The CDR3 runs to 14 residues. CDR3 nucleotide sequence: TGTGCCAGCAGCTTAGCCCAGGAGGGGTATGGCTACACCTTC. Translating gives CASSLAQEGYGYTF. Full variable domain (rest looked up from reference TRBV7-2 and TRBJ1-2): GAGVSQSPSNKVTEKGKDVELRCDPISGHTALYWYRQSLGQGLEFLIYFQGNSAPDKSGLPSDRFSAERTGGSVSTLTIQRTQQEDSAVYLCASSLAQEGYGYTFGSGTRLTVV.

J is TRBJ1-1 and V is TRBV6-5, with D maybe TRBD1 (6 bases). Trimming shortened V by 4 bases and J by 3 bases, and 12 bases separated the two germline ends. The CDR3 runs to 14 residues. CDR1 is MNHEY, CDR2 SVGAGI, per germline. CDR3 amino acids: CASSLTGRDTEAFF. CDR3 coding DNA: TGTGCCAGCAGTTTGACAGGAAGGGACACTGAAGCTTTCTTT.

This clone was detected once. The chain combines TRBV6-4 with TRBJ1-5, with D possibly being TRBD1 (5 bases). The germline gives CDR1 MRHNA, CDR2 SNTAGT. CDR3 length: 11 amino acids. V lost 10 bases, J lost 7 bases, and 11 bases lay in between. The CDR3 loop reads CATIRGQPQHF. CDR3 DNA sequence: TGTGCCACCATTAGGGGACAGCCCCAGCATTTT.

This chain connects TRBV4-2 to TRBJ2-2, with 8 bases that match TRBD2. The junction had 15 bases not matched to a gene; V was cut back by 1 base and J by 5 bases. Germline V gene data show CDR1 as LGHNA and CDR2 as YNFKEQ. This CDR3 is built from 19 residues. CDR3 sequence (DNA): TGTGCCAGCAGCCAAGTGGGGATTTGGGCGGGGGGCCGAACCGGGGAGCTGTTTTTT. Translating it yields CASSQVGIWAGGRTGELFF.

The genes are TRBV4-2 and TRBJ1-1; a possible D gene is TRBD1 (6 bases). This CDR3 region has 16 residues. V lost 2 bases, J lost 5 bases, and 18 bases lay in between. Germline CDR1 LGHNA, CDR2 YNFKEQ. As DNA, the CDR3 is TGTGCCAGCAGCCAAAAATGGGGTCCAGGGGTTACTGAAGCTTTCTTT. This sequence encodes CASSQKWGPGVTEAFF.